The sequence of this T cell receptor (beta chain) was determined in a study of type 1 and type 2 diabetes patients (dated by TCRdb to the mid-2010s). Background on the whole study: About 9 type 1 diabetes patients, a few type 2 diabetes patients and about six nondiabetic controls, all recruited in China, made up the cohort. Across the study, CD4+ and CD8+ T cells were positively selected from PBMCs by means of CD4 or CD8 MicroBeads on MACS columns. Altogether, about 20 million paired-end reads were produced across the whole study. TCRbeta repertoires were profiled by high-throughput sequencing in the study to compare type 1 diabetes, type 2 diabetes and nondiabetic individuals. Type 2 diabetes patients served as a disease comparison group for the type 1 diabetes patients. V gene usage was similar between roughly 18-cycle and roughly 25-cycle amplification, suggesting similar primer efficiencies and random PCR bias. Paired-end sequencing of TCRbeta libraries was performed on Illumina HiSeq 2000 or MiSeq instruments.

On the study overall, not on this receptor specifically: Type 2 diabetes patients had few highly-expanded CD4+ clones, median one, accounting for a median approximately 4% of reads. Age and gender were not matched between study groups, possibly biasing interpretation. Type 2 diabetes and control samples had highly correlated V and J gene usage patterns, with an average between-sample correlation of approximately 0.97. High diversity was shown by type 2 diabetes repertoires, and the diversity was significantly greater than that of type 1 diabetes repertoires in both CD4+ and CD8+ T cells. Since just a limited number of T2D and control samples were sequenced, some T1D-only HECs might also appear in more T2D or control samples.

TCRdb lists the instrument as Illumina MiSeq. Genomic DNA from sorted T cell subsets served as template for TCRbeta CDR3 amplification. Multiplex PCR with 30 forward and 13 reverse primers amplified the TCRbeta CDR3 region. AMPure XP beads were used to purify the PCR products, after which a second approximately 25-cycle PCR added indices and adaptors. Libraries were gel-purified using the QIAquick Gel Extraction Kit before sequencing. As for the original processing: Paired-end reads were merged with FLASH and aligned to IMGT V, D and J germline references using IgBLAST. Reads with less than 70% alignment identity to germline references were removed, leaving approximately 11 million reads across the study. IMGT definitions were followed to assign CDR3 boundaries, reading frame and productivity. Clones at or above 1% of reads were defined as highly-expanded clones, and diversity was measured by normalized Shannon entropy. Unpaired two-tailed t-tests were used to test group differences in Shannon entropy. TCRdb handled the public reads itself, with Q25 trimming in fastp and clone calling in MiXCR, and kept productive beta chains. Entries are consolidated by CDR3 protein sequence, retaining the most common genes and DNA. The V and J calls and clone size are TCRdb's, not the authors'. The sample yields about 250,000 distinct CDR3 sequences; around 47% were counted once. The top ten constitute around 13% of the sample.

Only a few counts were recorded for this clonotype. The specificity of this receptor is unknown. No per-base quality is available; no much larger clone lies one base away. Every diabetic patient fulfilled standard classification criteria for type 1 or type 2 diabetes, and glucose and C-peptide were measured using WHO-recommended methods. Exclusion applied to any donor with other autoimmune diseases or infections within the previous four weeks. A roughly 9.1-milliliter sample of peripheral blood was drawn from every participant. LymphoPrep density separation was used to isolate PBMCs. This clonotype originated in a man in his late teens or twenties with type 2 diabetes. The sequenced sample consisted of peripheral blood mononuclear cells (PBMCs).

The nucleotide sequence is TGTGCCAGCAGTTTTCAGGGATCTGGGGCCAACGTCCTGACTTTC. It codes for CASSFQGSGANVLTF. The V gene is TRBV12-3 or TRBV12-4 and the J gene is TRBJ2-6; a tentative D call is TRBD1 (5 bases match). From the cysteine through the phenylalanine, the CDR3 covers 15 amino acids. The kept DNA is CDR3 alone, 45 bases in frame from the first base. V and J are truncated by 3 bases and 1 base respectively, leaving an intervening sequence of 7 bases.